A selection of T cell receptor beta chains follows, all from one sample in a study of blood T cells in healthy people across ages. MiXCR, applied by TCRdb to the 5' RACE reads, yields one record per CDR3 protein. Counted here are roughly 730,000 distinct CDR3 sequences, approximately 53% occurring once; the ten biggest clones make up about 26%. Sequencing used blood. The receptors derive from a man between 35 and 55 years old in good health. The CDR3 runs from the conserved cysteine through the conserved F or W. The D gene is left open where the match is weak. Clone size is shown for a subset of rows, as once, few, many or a class of expanded clone.

CDR3 DNA: TGTGCCAGCAGCTCGTGGACAGTACACACAGATACGCAGTATTTT
CDR3 protein: CASSSWTVHTDTQYF
J gene: TRBJ2-3
D gene: NA
V gene: TRBV7-3
clone size: NA

CDR3 DNA: TGTGCCAGCACGGGACTAGCATCCCTCAATGAGCAGTTCTTC
CDR3 protein: CASTGLASLNEQFF
J gene: TRBJ2-1
D gene: TRBD2
V gene: TRBV12-3/TRBV12-4
clone size: NA

CDR3 DNA: TGCAGCGTCGCGATTAGCGGGGGGGACAATGAGCAGTTCTTC
CDR3 protein: CSVAISGGDNEQFF
J gene: TRBJ2-1
D gene: TRBD2
V gene: TRBV29-1
clone size: NA

CDR3 DNA: TGTGCCAGCGGTCCCGGAGGGACCCAGTACTTC
CDR3 protein: CASGPGGTQYF
J gene: TRBJ2-5
D gene: NA
V gene: TRBV9
clone size: NA

CDR3 DNA: TGTGCCAGCAGCGCTAGCGGAAACCAAGAGACCCAGTACTTC
CDR3 protein: CASSASGNQETQYF
J gene: TRBJ2-5
D gene: TRBD2
V gene: TRBV9
clone size: NA

CDR3 DNA: TGCAGTGCCGGGACTAGCGGAGGGACCCAGTACTTC
CDR3 protein: CSAGTSGGTQYF
J gene: TRBJ2-5
D gene: TRBD2
V gene: TRBV20-1
clone size: NA

CDR3 DNA: TGTGCCAGCAGCCCGACGACTAGCGGGAGGTATGAGCAGTTCTTC
CDR3 protein: CASSPTTSGRYEQFF
J gene: TRBJ2-1
D gene: TRBD2
V gene: TRBV7-2
clone size: NA

CDR3 DNA: TGTGCCAGCAGCTTATTTGCAGGGGAAAATTCTCACTATGGCTACACCTTC
CDR3 protein: CASSLFAGENSHYGYTF
J gene: TRBJ1-2
D gene: NA
V gene: TRBV7-2
clone size: NA

CDR3 DNA: TGTGCCAGCAGCCAAGAACGTCACACCTACGAGCAGTACTTC
CDR3 protein: CASSQERHTYEQYF
J gene: TRBJ2-7
D gene: NA
V gene: TRBV4-2
clone size: NA

CDR3 DNA: TGTGCCGTTAACAGGGAGTATGGCTACACCTTC
CDR3 protein: CAVNREYGYTF
J gene: TRBJ1-2
D gene: NA
V gene: TRBV28
clone size: NA

CDR3 DNA: TGTGCCAGCAGTTTCGCCGGGCTAGGGGGAGTTTCCTACGAGCAGTACTTC
CDR3 protein: CASSFAGLGGVSYEQYF
J gene: TRBJ2-7
D gene: NA
V gene: TRBV28
clone size: NA

CDR3 DNA: TGTGCCAGCACCTTATACCGGGACGGAAAATCACCCCTCCACTTT
CDR3 protein: CASTLYRDGKSPLHF
J gene: TRBJ1-6
D gene: NA
V gene: TRBV11-2
clone size: NA

CDR3 DNA: TGTGCCAGCGGGACTAGCGGGAGTAATACGCGGTATTTT
CDR3 protein: CASGTSGSNTRYF
J gene: TRBJ2-3
D gene: TRBD2
V gene: TRBV9
clone size: NA

CDR3 DNA: TGTGCCAGCTCCCGACAGCCCGACTCCTACGAGCAGTACTTC
CDR3 protein: CASSRQPDSYEQYF
J gene: TRBJ2-7
D gene: NA
V gene: TRBV3-1
clone size: NA

CDR3 DNA: TGCGCCAGCAGTTGGGACGAGAACACTGAAGCTTTCTTT
CDR3 protein: CASSWDENTEAFF
J gene: TRBJ1-1
D gene: NA
V gene: TRBV5-1
clone size: NA

CDR3 DNA: TGTGCCATCAGTGAGGGCACAGACCAAGAGACCCAGTACTTC
CDR3 protein: CAISEGTDQETQYF
J gene: TRBJ2-5
D gene: NA
V gene: TRBV10-3
clone size: few

CDR3 DNA: TGTGCCAGCAGTCCCACACCGCTTAATTCACCCCTCCACTTT
CDR3 protein: CASSPTPLNSPLHF
J gene: TRBJ1-6
D gene: NA
V gene: TRBV27
clone size: once

CDR3 DNA: TGTGCCAGCGGGTTGGGCTACTCCTACAATGAGCAGTTCTTC
CDR3 protein: CASGLGYSYNEQFF
J gene: TRBJ2-1
D gene: NA
V gene: TRBV28
clone size: NA

CDR3 DNA: TGTGCCAGCAGCTTAGAAGGTCTGCTTAGTTTCCCGCAGTATTTT
CDR3 protein: CASSLEGLLSFPQYF
J gene: TRBJ2-3
D gene: NA
V gene: TRBV7-2
clone size: few

CDR3 DNA: TGTGCCAGCAGCCTTGTTACGGGAAGGCTCAATGAGCAGTACTTC
CDR3 protein: CASSLVTGRLNEQYF
J gene: TRBJ2-5
D gene: NA
V gene: TRBV28
clone size: few

CDR3 DNA: TGTGCCAGCAGCCCTCAAGGGCGCAGGACAGATACGCAGTATTTT
CDR3 protein: CASSPQGRRTDTQYF
J gene: TRBJ2-3
D gene: NA
V gene: TRBV21-1
clone size: NA

CDR3 DNA: TGCAGTGCTGACGGGACGGTCGGCAGCACAGATACGCAGTATTTT
CDR3 protein: CSADGTVGSTDTQYF
J gene: TRBJ2-3
D gene: NA
V gene: TRBV20-1
clone size: NA

CDR3 DNA: TGTGCCAGCGGGACAGGGAAGAATGAAAAACTGTTTTTT
CDR3 protein: CASGTGKNEKLFF
J gene: TRBJ1-4
D gene: TRBD1
V gene: TRBV2
clone size: NA

CDR3 DNA: TGTGCCAGCAGCTCAAGGGACGGAATTAATGAAAAACTGTTTTTT
CDR3 protein: CASSSRDGINEKLFF
J gene: TRBJ1-4
D gene: NA
V gene: TRBV7-9
clone size: NA

CDR3 DNA: TGTGCCGGGGGAAAGACTGCCCCAGATACGCAGTATTTT
CDR3 protein: CAGGKTAPDTQYF
J gene: TRBJ2-3
D gene: NA
V gene: TRBV21-1
clone size: NA

CDR3 DNA: TGTGCCAGCAGCTTGGATACAGGGGTTCAGCCCCAGCATTTT
CDR3 protein: CASSLDTGVQPQHF
J gene: TRBJ1-5
D gene: TRBD1
V gene: TRBV7-2
clone size: NA

CDR3 DNA: TGTGCCAGCAGCTGGAGGGACAGCACCTACGAGCAGTACTTC
CDR3 protein: CASSWRDSTYEQYF
J gene: TRBJ2-7
D gene: NA
V gene: TRBV11-2
clone size: few

CDR3 DNA: TGTGCCAGCAGCCTGGGACAAGTAACACTATTAGGGGCCAACGTCCTGACTTTC
CDR3 protein: CASSLGQVTLLGANVLTF
J gene: TRBJ2-6
D gene: NA
V gene: TRBV12-3/TRBV12-4
clone size: NA

CDR3 DNA: TGTGCCAGCAGCCCAAGAGTCGGGGGGACAGGGAACGAGCAGTACTTC
CDR3 protein: CASSPRVGGTGNEQYF
J gene: TRBJ2-7
D gene: TRBD1
V gene: TRBV7-7
clone size: NA

CDR3 DNA: TGTGCCAGCAGCGCAAAATTCAAAAACATTCAGTACTTC
CDR3 protein: CASSAKFKNIQYF
J gene: TRBJ2-4
D gene: NA
V gene: TRBV7-2
clone size: NA

CDR3 DNA: TGTGCCAGCAGTTTAGGGGCAGGACAACTTTGGGGATACGAGCAGTACTTC
CDR3 protein: CASSLGAGQLWGYEQYF
J gene: TRBJ2-7
D gene: NA
V gene: TRBV27
clone size: NA

CDR3 DNA: TGTGCCAGCAGTCTGTTCCTACAGGGCCCGCCTGACTACGAGCAGTACTTC
CDR3 protein: CASSLFLQGPPDYEQYF
J gene: TRBJ2-7
D gene: NA
V gene: TRBV28
clone size: few

CDR3 DNA: TGTGCCAGCAGTGCAACCAGGGGTGAAGCTTTCTTT
CDR3 protein: CASSATRGEAFF
J gene: TRBJ1-1
D gene: NA
V gene: TRBV6-2/TRBV6-3
clone size: NA

CDR3 DNA: TGCGCCAGCAGCTTGCCTGGACTGGGGTACCAAGAGACCCAGTACTTC
CDR3 protein: CASSLPGLGYQETQYF
J gene: TRBJ2-5
D gene: NA
V gene: TRBV5-1
clone size: NA

CDR3 DNA: TGTGCCAGCAGCCCCCTGCAGGGAGCGAGCGAGCAGTACTTC
CDR3 protein: CASSPLQGASEQYF
J gene: TRBJ2-7
D gene: NA
V gene: TRBV12-3/TRBV12-4
clone size: NA

CDR3 DNA: TGTGCCAGCAGCCCTATCCGAGGGGGGATGAACACTGAAGCTTTCTTT
CDR3 protein: CASSPIRGGMNTEAFF
J gene: TRBJ1-1
D gene: NA
V gene: TRBV3-1
clone size: NA

CDR3 DNA: TGCAGTGTACCGGCGGGGGGCCCCTACAATGAGCAGTTCTTC
CDR3 protein: CSVPAGGPYNEQFF
J gene: TRBJ2-1
D gene: TRBD2
V gene: TRBV20-1
clone size: NA